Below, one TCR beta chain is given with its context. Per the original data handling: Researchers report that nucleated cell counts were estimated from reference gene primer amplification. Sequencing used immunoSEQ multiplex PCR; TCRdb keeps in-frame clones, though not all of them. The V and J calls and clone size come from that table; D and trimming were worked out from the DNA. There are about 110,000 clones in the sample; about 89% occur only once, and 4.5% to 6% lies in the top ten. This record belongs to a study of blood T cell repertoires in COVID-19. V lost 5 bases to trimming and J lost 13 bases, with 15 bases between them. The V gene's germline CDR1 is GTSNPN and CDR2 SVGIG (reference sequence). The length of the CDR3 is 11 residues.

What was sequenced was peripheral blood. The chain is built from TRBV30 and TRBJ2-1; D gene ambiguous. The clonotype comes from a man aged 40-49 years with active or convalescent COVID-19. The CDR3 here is CAWGASTAQFF. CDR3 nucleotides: TGTGCCTGGGGAGCATCAACAGCCCAGTTCTTC. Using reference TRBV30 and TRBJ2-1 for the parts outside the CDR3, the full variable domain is SQTIHQWPATLVQPVGSPLSLECTVEGTSNPNLYWYRQAAGRGLQLLFYSVGIGQISSEVPQNLSASRPQDRQFILSSKKLLLSDSGFYLCAWGASTAQFFGPGTRLTVL.